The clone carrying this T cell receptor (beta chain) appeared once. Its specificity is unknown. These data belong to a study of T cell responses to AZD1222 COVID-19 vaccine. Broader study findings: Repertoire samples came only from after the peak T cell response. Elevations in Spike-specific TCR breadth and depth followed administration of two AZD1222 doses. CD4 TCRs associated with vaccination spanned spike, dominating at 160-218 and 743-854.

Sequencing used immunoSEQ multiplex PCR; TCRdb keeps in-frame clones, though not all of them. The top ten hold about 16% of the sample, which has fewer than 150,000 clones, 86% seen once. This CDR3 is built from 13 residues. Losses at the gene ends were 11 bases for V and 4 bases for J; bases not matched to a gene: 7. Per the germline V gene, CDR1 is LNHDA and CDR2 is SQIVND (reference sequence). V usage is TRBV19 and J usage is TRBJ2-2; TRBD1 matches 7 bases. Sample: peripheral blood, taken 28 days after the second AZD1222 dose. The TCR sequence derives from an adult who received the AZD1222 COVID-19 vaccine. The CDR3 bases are TGTGCCTGCGCAAGACAGGGCACCGGGGAGCTGTTTTTT. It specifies CACARQGTGELFF.